This TCR beta chain was observed in a study of blood T cell repertoires in COVID-19. A note on this clone: Germline is not matched at one junction end, which may reflect a read error.

The germline gives CDR1 LGHDT, CDR2 YNNKEL (reference sequence). This CDR3 is 16 amino acids long. Data came from immunoSEQ multiplex PCR; TCRdb stores just in-frame clones and leaves some out. The sample records hundreds of thousands of clones, approximately 85% being singletons. The chain links TRBV3-1 (or the pseudogene TRBV3-2) to TRBJ1-5; D not resolved. This clonotype was sampled from a human donor in a cohort sampled during active COVID-19. The sequencing sample was made of peripheral blood. The CDR3 loop is CASTQCSRKPHQPQHF. The CDR3, as DNA: TGTGCCAGCACCCAATGCTCCAGGAAGCCCCATCAGCCCCAGCATTTT.